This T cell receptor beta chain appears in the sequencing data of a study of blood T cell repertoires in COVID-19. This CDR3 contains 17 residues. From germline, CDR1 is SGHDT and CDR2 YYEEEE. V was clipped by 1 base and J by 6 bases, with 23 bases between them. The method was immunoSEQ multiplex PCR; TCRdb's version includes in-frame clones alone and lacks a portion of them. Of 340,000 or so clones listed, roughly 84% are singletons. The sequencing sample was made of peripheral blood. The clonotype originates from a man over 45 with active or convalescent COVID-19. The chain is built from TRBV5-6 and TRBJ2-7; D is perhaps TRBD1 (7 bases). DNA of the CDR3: TGTGCCAGCAGCTTGTGGGGGTTTTTGGAGGGGGCCGGCGAGCAGTACTTC. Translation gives CASSLWGFLEGAGEQYF.